The 8 T cell receptor beta chains reported below all come from one sample, sequenced in a study of shared clonotypes between healthy human individuals. Profiled with immunoSEQ multiplex PCR; TCRdb holds only in-frame clones, not every one. The sample consists of 470,000 or so clones, around 73% of them appearing once. Specimen: PBMCs. The source of these receptors is a woman aged 40 to 49 in good health. Some clones in this sample may be carry-over from other donors' samples.

This clone was counted a few times. The CDR3, as DNA: TGTGCCAGCAGCTTCCGCGACCCCGGGAGGGCTGGTGGCTACACCTTC. Its translation is CASSFRDPGRAGGYTF. The chain employs TRBV7-9 and TRBJ1-2; D is uncertain. The CDR3 totals 16 residues. The V end was cut by 3 bases, the J end by 7 bases, with 21 bases between. CDR1 and CDR2 from the germline V gene are SEHNR and FQNEAQ (reference sequence).

CDR3: CASSQTGTQTSTDTQYF. Written as DNA, the CDR3 is TGTGCCAGCAGCCAGACCGGGACGCAGACTAGCACAGATACGCAGTATTTT. The chain couples TRBV4-2 to TRBJ2-3; either TRBD1 or TRBD2 may supply D (5 bases each). The germline CDR1 and CDR2 sequences are LGHNA and YNFKEQ. Trimming stripped 3 bases from V and 0 bases from J, with 16 bases between. The CDR3 runs to 17 residues.

This sequence joins TRBV29-1 and TRBJ2-7; tentatively, D is TRBD2 (7 bases). Trimming pared 6 bases from V and 2 bases from J, leaving 20 bases between. This CDR3 spans 15 amino acids. The germline gives CDR1 SQVTM, CDR2 ANQGSEA. This chain's CDR3 is CSVVRGASIPYEQYF. In DNA form, the CDR3 reads TGCAGCGTCGTTCGGGGGGCTAGTATCCCCTACGAGCAGTACTTC.

V is TRBV7-3 and J is TRBJ2-1; 7 bases are shared with TRBD2. This CDR3 has 15 residues. The germline V gene has CDR1 SGHTA and CDR2 FQGTGA. The junction had 13 bases not matched to a gene; V was cut back by 5 bases and J by 9 bases. This CDR3 reads CASSVEEGGWSEQFF. The CDR3 nucleotides are TGTGCCAGCAGCGTCGAAGAGGGAGGGTGGAGTGAGCAGTTCTTC.

This chain joins TRBV9 and TRBJ2-1; perhaps TRBD2 as D (5 bases). The CDR3 contains 12 residues. Germline V gene lookup returns CDR1 SGDLS and CDR2 YYNGEE. V was clipped by 7 bases and J by 7 bases, with 12 bases between them. The CDR3 protein is CASGRGGNEQFF. The CDR3 DNA reads TGTGCCAGCGGCCGAGGCGGGAATGAGCAGTTCTTC.

The chain uses TRBV7-8 and TRBJ1-1, with D unclear. Trimming removed 5 bases at V and 0 bases at J, with 7 bases between. Germline V gene sequence: CDR1 SGHVS, CDR2 FQNEAQ. The CDR3 spans 13 residues. CDR3 sequence (DNA): TGTGCCAGCAGCGCGCTCATGAACACTGAAGCTTTCTTT. Its translation is CASSALMNTEAFF.

This chain joins TRBV5-6 and TRBJ1-4; the D is unclear. The germline V gene has CDR1 SGHDT and CDR2 YYEEEE. The CDR3 has 17 residues. With 3 bases removed from V and 0 bases from J, the gap between germline ends came to 15 bases. The CDR3 nucleotides are TGTGCCAGCAGCTCCCGAGGAGCGTATGCAACTAATGAAAAACTGTTTTTT. It specifies CASSSRGAYATNEKLFF. Full variable domain (missing parts from reference TRBV5-6 and TRBJ1-4): DAGVTQSPTHLIKTRGQQVTLRCSPKSGHDTVSWYQQALGQGPQFIFQYYEEEERQRGNFPDRFSGHQFPNYSSELNVNALLLGDSALYLCASSSRGAYATNEKLFFGSGTQLSVL.

The chain is built from TRBV5-1 and TRBJ1-3; no definite D call. The CDR3 is made up of 16 amino acids. Trimming removed 0 bases from V and 1 base from J, with 11 bases in between. The germline V gene has CDR1 SGHRS and CDR2 YFSETQ. CDR3 residues: CASSLGPGVSGNTIYF. The CDR3 coding sequence is TGCGCCAGCAGCTTGGGGCCCGGGGTATCTGGAAACACCATATATTTT.